This is a list of T cell receptor beta chains from one sample in a study of T cells in tumors after PD-1 blockade. Some clones are missing from TCRdb's copy, which holds only in-frame ones; the method was immunoSEQ multiplex PCR. Of about 63,000 clones listed, roughly 70% are singletons. The sequenced sample was PBMCs, obtained after anti-PD-1 treatment. Source of these receptors: a human donor with basal cell carcinoma. Each CDR3 is given with its conserved first and last residue. Fields, in order: V gene, clone size, J gene, D gene, CDR3 protein, CDR3 DNA. The D gene is left open where the match is weak. Clone size appears in some rows only: once, few, many, or a class for an expanded clone.

v_gene: TRBV7-9
abundance: -
j_gene: TRBJ1-1
d_gene: -
CDR3aa: CASSLGTENTEAFF
CDR3nt: TGTGCCAGCAGCTTGGGGACGGAGAACACTGAAGCTTTCTTT

v_gene: TRBV5-8
abundance: -
j_gene: TRBJ1-1
d_gene: -
CDR3aa: CASSLGVRSTEAFF
CDR3nt: TGTGCCAGCAGCTTGGGGGTCCGTAGCACTGAAGCTTTCTTT

v_gene: TRBV5-6
abundance: once
j_gene: TRBJ2-5
d_gene: -
CDR3aa: CASSIGLRGRGGETQYF
CDR3nt: TGTGCCAGCAGCATCGGACTTCGAGGCCGCGGTGGGGAGACCCAGTACTTC

v_gene: TRBV7-2
abundance: -
j_gene: TRBJ2-5
d_gene: TRBD2
CDR3aa: CASGTSGGARETQYF
CDR3nt: TGTGCCAGTGGGACTAGCGGGGGGGCCAGGGAGACCCAGTACTTC

v_gene: TRBV30
abundance: -
j_gene: TRBJ2-3
d_gene: TRBD2
CDR3aa: CAWSVLAGGATDTQYF
CDR3nt: TGTGCCTGGAGTGTACTAGCGGGGGGCGCCACAGATACGCAGTATTTT

v_gene: TRBV5-4
abundance: once
j_gene: TRBJ2-5
d_gene: -
CDR3aa: CASSFPGETQYF
CDR3nt: TGTGCCAGCAGCTTTCCGGGAGAGACCCAGTACTTC

v_gene: TRBV6-6
abundance: few
j_gene: TRBJ2-6
d_gene: TRBD2
CDR3aa: CASSRLADFSGANVLTF
CDR3nt: TGTGCCAGCAGCCGACTAGCGGACTTCTCTGGGGCCAACGTCCTGACTTTC

v_gene: TRBV6-5
abundance: -
j_gene: TRBJ1-1
d_gene: TRBD1
CDR3aa: CASSSDRGNTEAFF
CDR3nt: TGTGCCAGCAGTTCGGACAGGGGGAACACTGAAGCTTTCTTT

v_gene: TRBV5-1
abundance: -
j_gene: TRBJ2-5
d_gene: -
CDR3aa: CASSFAGAGGETQYF
CDR3nt: TGCGCCAGCAGCTTTGCGGGGGCGGGTGGTGAGACCCAGTACTTC

v_gene: TRBV18
abundance: -
j_gene: TRBJ1-1
d_gene: -
CDR3aa: CASSPGALNTEAFF
CDR3nt: TGTGCCAGCTCACCGGGGGCCCTGAACACTGAAGCTTTCTTT

v_gene: TRBV2
abundance: -
j_gene: TRBJ2-2
d_gene: -
CDR3aa: CASSAAGHHTGELFF
CDR3nt: TGTGCCAGCAGTGCCGCAGGGCACCACACCGGGGAGCTGTTTTTT

v_gene: TRBV2
abundance: -
j_gene: TRBJ2-2
d_gene: TRBD2
CDR3aa: CASSETSGGAVGELFF
CDR3nt: TGTGCCAGCAGTGAAACTAGCGGGGGGGCCGTCGGGGAGCTGTTTTTT

v_gene: TRBV6-1
abundance: -
j_gene: TRBJ1-2
d_gene: -
CDR3aa: CASSDIQGGYGYTF
CDR3nt: TGTGCCAGCAGTGATATACAGGGCGGCTATGGCTACACCTTC

v_gene: TRBV28
abundance: few
j_gene: TRBJ2-1
d_gene: -
CDR3aa: CASSPPHRGGEQFF
CDR3nt: TGTGCCAGCAGTCCCCCCCACAGGGGAGGTGAGCAGTTCTTC

v_gene: TRBV5-8
abundance: -
j_gene: TRBJ2-6
d_gene: TRBD2
CDR3aa: CASTLGGKGAGANVLTF
CDR3nt: TGTGCCAGCACCTTGGGGGGGAAGGGCGCTGGGGCCAACGTCCTGACTTTC

v_gene: TRBV5-1
abundance: -
j_gene: TRBJ1-2
d_gene: -
CDR3aa: CASSLFGPGGYTF
CDR3nt: TGCGCCAGCAGCTTGTTTGGCCCGGGTGGCTACACCTTC

v_gene: TRBV5-1
abundance: once
j_gene: TRBJ2-1
d_gene: TRBD1
CDR3aa: CASSLDIGTGNEQFF
CDR3nt: TGCGCCAGCAGCTTGGATATCGGGACAGGGAATGAGCAGTTCTTC

v_gene: TRBV19
abundance: few
j_gene: TRBJ1-2
d_gene: TRBD1
CDR3aa: CASSMTGNYGYTF
CDR3nt: TGTGCCAGTAGTATGACAGGGAACTATGGCTACACCTTC

v_gene: TRBV28
abundance: -
j_gene: TRBJ1-6
d_gene: -
CDR3aa: CASRTDMGGLRTYNSPLHF
CDR3nt: TGTGCCAGCAGAACAGACATGGGGGGCCTAAGAACCTATAATTCACCCCTCCACTTT

v_gene: TRBV14
abundance: -
j_gene: TRBJ2-3
d_gene: -
CDR3aa: CASSPLTGGADTQYF
CDR3nt: TGTGCCAGCAGCCCCCTAACGGGGGGCGCAGATACGCAGTATTTT

v_gene: TRBV7-8
abundance: -
j_gene: TRBJ1-4
d_gene: -
CDR3aa: CASSSVWGGEAEKLFF
CDR3nt: TGTGCCAGCAGCTCAGTTTGGGGGGGAGAAGCGGAAAAACTGTTTTTT

v_gene: TRBV4-1
abundance: -
j_gene: TRBJ2-5
d_gene: -
CDR3aa: CASSQDSGAETQYF
CDR3nt: TGCGCCAGCAGCCAAGATTCCGGGGCAGAGACCCAGTACTTC

v_gene: TRBV28
abundance: -
j_gene: TRBJ1-6
d_gene: TRBD1
CDR3aa: CASRRDRLSPLHF
CDR3nt: TGTGCCAGCAGGCGGGACAGATTGTCACCCCTCCACTTT

v_gene: TRBV7-2
abundance: -
j_gene: TRBJ2-1
d_gene: TRBD2
CDR3aa: CASSPSSSGGLREQFF
CDR3nt: TGTGCCAGCAGCCCTTCCTCTAGCGGGGGTTTACGTGAGCAGTTCTTC

v_gene: TRBV6-5
abundance: once
j_gene: TRBJ2-7
d_gene: TRBD1
CDR3aa: CASSYWDSSYEQYF
CDR3nt: TGTGCCAGCAGTTACTGGGACAGCTCCTACGAGCAGTACTTC

v_gene: TRBV6-6
abundance: -
j_gene: TRBJ1-1
d_gene: -
CDR3aa: CASSYGGGGTEAFF
CDR3nt: TGTGCCAGCAGTTACGGGGGCGGCGGCACTGAAGCTTTCTTT

v_gene: TRBV5-4
abundance: -
j_gene: TRBJ1-2
d_gene: -
CDR3aa: CASSIQTASRGYTF
CDR3nt: TGTGCCAGCAGCATCCAGACAGCCTCTAGGGGCTACACCTTC

v_gene: TRBV5-6
abundance: -
j_gene: TRBJ1-4
d_gene: TRBD1
CDR3aa: CASSPDRGLKKLFF
CDR3nt: TGTGCCAGCAGCCCGGACAGGGGGCTTAAAAAACTGTTTTTT

v_gene: TRBV28
abundance: -
j_gene: TRBJ2-3
d_gene: TRBD1
CDR3aa: CASSFPPGTGTDTQYF
CDR3nt: TGTGCCAGCAGTTTCCCACCCGGGACAGGGACAGATACGCAGTATTTT

v_gene: TRBV4-2
abundance: -
j_gene: TRBJ1-2
d_gene: -
CDR3aa: CASSQDPDRGYGYTF
CDR3nt: TGTGCCAGCAGCCAAGATCCCGACAGAGGGTATGGCTACACCTTC

v_gene: TRBV6-5
abundance: -
j_gene: TRBJ2-1
d_gene: TRBD1
CDR3aa: CASSYGQGSYNEQFF
CDR3nt: TGTGCCAGCAGTTACGGACAGGGCTCCTACAATGAGCAGTTCTTC

v_gene: TRBV30
abundance: -
j_gene: TRBJ1-1
d_gene: -
CDR3aa: CAWSVRQGVTEAFF
CDR3nt: TGTGCCTGGAGTGTACGGCAGGGTGTCACTGAAGCTTTCTTT

v_gene: TRBV19
abundance: -
j_gene: TRBJ1-5
d_gene: TRBD1
CDR3aa: CASSIVGDRSNQPQHF
CDR3nt: TGTGCCAGTAGTATAGTGGGGGACAGGAGCAATCAGCCCCAGCATTTT

v_gene: TRBV4-1
abundance: few
j_gene: TRBJ2-1
d_gene: TRBD2
CDR3aa: CASSQPLAGKQFF
CDR3nt: TGCGCCAGCAGCCAACCCCTAGCGGGGAAGCAGTTCTTC

v_gene: TRBV6-5
abundance: -
j_gene: TRBJ2-7
d_gene: -
CDR3aa: CASSYSAGPTYEQYF
CDR3nt: TGTGCCAGCAGTTATTCGGCAGGGCCCACCTACGAGCAGTACTTC

v_gene: TRBV1
abundance: -
j_gene: TRBJ2-5
d_gene: -
CDR3aa: CTSSRGLAGTQETQYF
CDR3nt: TGCACCAGCAGCCGGGGACTAGCGGGGACCCAAGAGACCCAGTACTTC

v_gene: TRBV9
abundance: -
j_gene: TRBJ2-7
d_gene: -
CDR3aa: CASSPRGTGTYEQYF
CDR3nt: TGTGCCAGCAGCCCAAGAGGGACCGGTACCTACGAGCAGTACTTC

v_gene: TRBV27
abundance: -
j_gene: TRBJ2-2
d_gene: -
CDR3aa: CASFLAGATTGELFF
CDR3nt: TGTGCCAGCTTCCTTGCGGGGGCCACGACCGGGGAGCTGTTTTTT

v_gene: TRBV5-6
abundance: -
j_gene: TRBJ2-3
d_gene: TRBD2
CDR3aa: CASRHVAGGRADTQYF
CDR3nt: TGCGCCAGCAGGCATGTAGCGGGGGGGCGCGCAGATACGCAGTATTTT

v_gene: TRBV3-1/TRBV3-2
abundance: -
j_gene: TRBJ2-2
d_gene: TRBD1
CDR3aa: CASSQDGGLTGRSVVTGELFF
CDR3nt: TGTGCCAGCAGCCAAGATGGTGGTTTGACAGGGAGAAGTGTTGTCACCGGGGAGCTGTTTTTT

v_gene: TRBV30
abundance: -
j_gene: TRBJ2-1
d_gene: -
CDR3aa: CACTEANEQFF
CDR3nt: TGTGCCTGTACGGAAGCGAATGAGCAGTTCTTC

v_gene: TRBV9
abundance: -
j_gene: TRBJ2-1
d_gene: -
CDR3aa: CASSVEVQGGEQFF
CDR3nt: TGTGCCAGCAGCGTAGAAGTCCAGGGAGGAGAGCAGTTCTTC

v_gene: TRBV19
abundance: -
j_gene: TRBJ1-4
d_gene: -
CDR3aa: CASTPPGGRHEKLFF
CDR3nt: TGTGCCAGTACCCCCCCCGGGGGGCGACATGAAAAACTGTTTTTT

v_gene: TRBV6-5
abundance: -
j_gene: TRBJ1-2
d_gene: -
CDR3aa: CASSYSIQDNNYGYTF
CDR3nt: TGTGCCAGCAGTTACTCGATTCAGGACAATAACTATGGCTACACCTTC

v_gene: TRBV18
abundance: few
j_gene: TRBJ1-6
d_gene: -
CDR3aa: CASSPPGAVNNSPLHF
CDR3nt: TGTGCCAGCTCACCACCGGGGGCAGTTAATAATTCACCCCTCCACTTT

v_gene: TRBV5-1
abundance: -
j_gene: TRBJ2-3
d_gene: -
CDR3aa: CASSLAQGGITDTQYF
CDR3nt: TGCGCCAGCAGCTTGGCACAGGGAGGTATCACAGATACGCAGTATTTT

v_gene: TRBV5-1
abundance: once
j_gene: TRBJ1-1
d_gene: TRBD1
CDR3aa: CASSSQGEYTEAFF
CDR3nt: TGCGCCAGCAGCTCACAGGGGGAATACACTGAAGCTTTCTTT